Shown below are 22 T cell receptor beta chains from a single sample sequenced in a study of vaccination effects on CD4 cells after COVID-19. Using immunoSEQ multiplex PCR, the repertoire was profiled, and TCRdb retains in-frame clones only, with some absent. The sample has around 33,000 clones, roughly 82% seen once; the top ten hold around 1.5%. Antigen-specific CD4+ T cells were first expanded with viral peptide pools by the ViraFEST assay and only then sequenced. Having been cultured for 10 days, the cells underwent CD4+ T cell isolation. Each participant was given two doses of one vaccine (BNT162b2 or mRNA-1273). These receptors lack a known antigen. The sequenced sample was CD4+ T cells from PBMCs cultured with HCoV-NL63 spike peptides, obtained after COVID-19 vaccination. These receptors were taken from a human donor who received a COVID-19 vaccine. Some clones in this sample may be carry-over from other donors' samples.

In its sample, this clone was seen a few times. The CDR3, as DNA: TGTGCCAGCAGCCAAGACATTCGATCCAGCGGGGGGCAAGAGACCCAGTACTTC. Translation: CASSQDIRSSGGQETQYF. V and J are TRBV3-1 (or the pseudogene TRBV3-2) and TRBJ2-5; TRBD2 agrees at 9 bases. Trimming removed 0 bases from V and 2 bases from J; junction bases left unmatched: 10. The CDR3 is made up of 18 amino acids. Germline V gene sequence: CDR1 LGHDT, CDR2 YNNKEL (reference sequence).

V and J are TRBV15 and TRBJ1-2, with a possible D match to TRBD1 (6 bases). Trimming cost V 8 bases and J 2 bases, with 12 bases left between them. The CDR3 consists of 13 residues. Germline V gives CDR1 LNHNV, CDR2 YYDKDF (reference sequence). The DNA for the CDR3 is TGTGCCACCGACCGGGACAAGAACTATGGCTACACCTTC. This translates into CATDRDKNYGYTF.

The rearrangement joins TRBV6-5 to TRBJ1-2, with 8 bases matching TRBD1. This CDR3 is 13 amino acids long. The junction had 11 bases not matched to a gene; V was cut back by 5 bases and J by 12 bases. Per germline, CDR1 MNHEY and CDR2 SVGAGI. The CDR3 DNA follows: TGTGCCAGCAGTCCACGTACAGGGGGACGAGACACCTTC. Translating gives CASSPRTGGRDTF.

Regarding this clone: One junction end disagrees with the germline gene, perhaps due to a read error. V is TRBV20-1 and J is TRBJ2-5, with 8 bases fitting TRBD1. CDR1 and CDR2 (germline): DFQATT, SNEGSKA (reference sequence). The CDR3 length is 11 residues. CDR3 sequence reads: CSARGRDRQDF. CDR3 DNA sequence: TGCAGTGCTAGAGGCCGGGACAGGCAGGACTTC.

The V and J genes are TRBV19 and TRBJ2-1, with 9 bases fitting TRBD1. The V gene's germline CDR1 is LNHDA and CDR2 SQIVND (reference sequence). The CDR3 totals 15 residues. After removal of 3 bases from V and 8 bases from J, the junction contained 8 bases not matched to a gene. CDR3 loop: CASSMKTGGTHEQFF. CDR3 nucleotides: TGTGCCAGTAGTATGAAGACAGGGGGAACCCATGAGCAGTTCTTC.

This clone was recorded only once. The chain links TRBV6-5 to TRBJ2-5, with 8 bases aligning to TRBD2. CDR3 length: 13 residues. J gave up 6 bases and V 5 bases, and 5 bases lay outside the gene matches. Germline assignment: CDR1 MNHEY and CDR2 SVGAGI. Written as DNA, the CDR3 is TGTGCCAGCAGTCGGGGGGGGCAGAAGACCCAGTACTTC. Protein product: CASSRGGQKTQYF.

The chain carries TRBV12-5 and TRBJ2-5; 8 bases fit TRBD2. Germline CDR1 and CDR2: LGHNT and FRNRAP. Unmatched junction bases numbered 20, after V lost 0 bases and J lost 5 bases. This CDR3 is built from 20 residues. The CDR3 loop reads CASGLVSILAGGNLHETQYF. The DNA of the CDR3 is TGTGCTAGTGGTTTGGTATCTATATTGGCGGGGGGAAACCTCCATGAGACCCAGTACTTC.

V usage is TRBV2 and J usage is TRBJ2-2, with 9 bases matching TRBD1. Germline CDR1 SNHLY, CDR2 FYNNEI. The CDR3 is made up of 15 amino acids. The V and J ends lost 7 bases and 5 bases, in that order; junction bases with no gene match: 8. For the CDR3, the DNA is TGTGCCAGCAATTCCGGGACAGGGCGGACCGGGGAGCTGTTTTTT. Protein: CASNSGTGRTGELFF.

The gene calls are TRBV11-3 and TRBJ1-1; the match to TRBD1 covers 7 bases. The CDR3 length is 16 residues. Germline assignment: CDR1 SGHNT and CDR2 YENEEA. V was pared by 0 bases and J by 1 base, with 5 bases of the junction left unmatched. The CDR3 DNA reads as TGTGCCAGCAGCTTAGATTTAGCAGGGGGGAACACTGAAGCTTTCTTT. It yields the protein CASSLDLAGGNTEAFF. The entire variable domain, with the rest obtained from reference TRBV11-3 and TRBJ1-1, is as follows: EAGVVQSPRYKIIEKKQPVAFWCNPISGHNTLYWYLQNLGQGPELLIRYENEEAVDDSQLPKDRFSAERLKGVDSTLKIQPAELGDSAVYLCASSLDLAGGNTEAFFGQGTRLTVV.

The chain is built from TRBV6-2 or TRBV6-3 and TRBJ2-7; 16 bases align to TRBD2. From germline, CDR1 is MNHEY and CDR2 SVGEGT. Trimming took 5 bases from V and 5 from J; bases not matched to a gene: 6. This CDR3 region has 16 residues. This CDR3 reads CASSGKGTSGGDEQYV. The CDR3 nucleotides read TGTGCCAGCAGTGGAAAAGGGACTAGCGGGGGGGACGAGCAGTACGTC.

This clone was detected only once. The rearrangement joins TRBV6-5 to TRBJ1-3; 11 bases agree with TRBD1. CDR1 and CDR2 (germline): MNHEY, SVGAGI. With 6 bases clipped from V and 2 bases from J, the junction kept 3 bases outside the gene matches. CDR3 size: 15 residues. The chain's CDR3 is CASRDRGLTGNTIYF. The CDR3, as DNA: TGTGCCAGCAGGGACAGGGGGCTGACTGGAAACACCATATATTTT.

This clone was found a few times. The chain links TRBV3-1 (or the pseudogene TRBV3-2) to TRBJ1-3, with a weak D call TRBD1 (6 bases). Germline V gene sequence: CDR1 LGHDT, CDR2 YNNKEL (reference sequence). V dropped 4 bases and J dropped 0 bases, with 10 bases sitting between them. The CDR3 is made up of 15 amino acids. CDR3 nucleotides: TGTGCCAGCAGCCGGGGGCGGGCCTCTGGAAACACCATATATTTT. Its translation is CASSRGRASGNTIYF.

This clone was seen a handful of times. This chain joins TRBV18 and TRBJ1-2; TRBD1 aligns across 10 bases. V shed 3 bases and J 4 bases; nucleotides not matched to a gene: 8. The CDR3 is 16 amino acids. Germline loops: CDR1 KGHSH, CDR2 LQKENI. The CDR3 loop reads CASSPNRDRGLYGYTF. Written as DNA, the CDR3 is TGTGCCAGCTCACCGAACCGGGACAGGGGTCTCTATGGCTACACCTTC.

V usage is TRBV5-1 and J usage is TRBJ1-1; tentatively, D is TRBD1 (5 bases). The V gene's germline CDR1 is SGHRS and CDR2 YFSETQ. CDR3 length: 14 residues. V was clipped by 4 bases and J by 3 bases, with 13 bases between them. CDR3 DNA: TGCGCCAGCAGCCAGGGACGGTCTGACACTGAAGCTTTCTTT. It is translated as CASSQGRSDTEAFF. Combining the CDR3 with reference TRBV5-1 and TRBJ1-1 gives the whole variable domain KAGVTQTPRYLIKTRGQQVTLSCSPISGHRSVSWYQQTPGQGLQFLFEYFSETQRNKGNFPGRFSGRQFSNSRSEMNVSTLELGDSALYLCASSQGRSDTEAFFGQGTRLTVV.

The chain carries TRBV5-1 and TRBJ1-1, with D uncertain. Germline V gene lookup returns CDR1 SGHRS and CDR2 YFSETQ. The CDR3 is 13 residues long. The V end was cut by 4 bases, the J end by 0 bases, with 7 bases between. CDR3 nucleotides: TGCGCCAGCAGCCGCAACATGAACACTGAAGCTTTCTTT. Encoded protein: CASSRNMNTEAFF.

The chain recombines TRBV5-1 with TRBJ1-2; TRBD1 might be the D (5 bases). Trimming removed 1 base at V and 5 bases at J, with 12 bases between. CDR3 size: 14 residues. Germline V gives CDR1 SGHRS, CDR2 YFSETQ. CDR3 loop: CASSLRTTGYGYTF. The CDR3, as DNA: TGCGCCAGCAGCTTGCGGACAACTGGTTATGGCTACACCTTC.

A single count supports this clone. The chain recombines TRBV7-3 with TRBJ2-1; D ambiguous. Germline lookup yields CDR1 SGHTA and CDR2 FQGTGA. The CDR3 sequence is 13 residues long. The V end lost 6 bases, the J end lost 5 bases, and 11 bases lay between the germline ends. This CDR3 is CASSPGPDNEQFF. The CDR3 bases are TGTGCCAGCAGTCCGGGTCCCGACAATGAGCAGTTCTTC.

This clone was counted only a few times. This chain uses TRBV24-1 with TRBJ1-5, with TRBD1 matching 11 bases. Trimming at V came to 4 bases and at J to 5 bases, leaving 6 bases not matched to a gene. This CDR3 is built from 16 residues. Germline V lookup: CDR1 KGHDR, CDR2 SFDVKD. CDR3 loop: CATSDPDRGQDQPQHF. The CDR3 coding sequence is TGTGCCACCAGTGACCCGGACAGGGGGCAGGATCAGCCCCAGCATTTT.

The chain couples TRBV5-5 to TRBJ1-4; 7 bases match TRBD1. The germline CDR1 and CDR2 sequences are SGHKS and YYEKEE (reference sequence). Trimming took 2 bases from V and 8 from J; bases not matched to a gene: 6. This CDR3 has 14 residues. CDR3 sequence (DNA): TGTGCCAGCAGCTTAACAGGGGCTGGAGAAAAACTGTTTTTT. It translates to CASSLTGAGEKLFF.

The chain is built from TRBV24-1 and TRBJ2-4; 10 bases map to TRBD1. CDR3 length: 15 amino acids. The junction had 6 bases not matched to a gene; V was cut back by 5 bases and J by 6 bases. Germline V gives CDR1 KGHDR, CDR2 SFDVKD. The CDR3 DNA is TGTGCCACCAGTGCTACCGGGACAGGGGCAAACATTCAGTACTTC. It codes for CATSATGTGANIQYF.

This clone was detected once. This chain connects TRBV30 to TRBJ1-1; D gene uncertain. Germline CDR1 reads GTSNPN; CDR2 reads SVGIG (reference sequence). The CDR3 sequence is 13 residues long. The V end was cut by 2 bases, the J end by 3 bases, with 10 bases between. The CDR3 sequence: CAWSREWDTEAFF. The CDR3 DNA follows: TGTGCCTGGAGTCGGGAATGGGACACTGAAGCTTTCTTT.

The CDR3 bases are TGTGCCAGCAGTAAACGGACAGGGGAATTGGAGACCCAGTACTTC. Translating gives CASSKRTGELETQYF. The chain combines TRBV6-6 with TRBJ2-5, with 9 bases lining up with TRBD1. CDR3 size: 15 residues. Germline V lookup: CDR1 MNHNY, CDR2 SVGAGI (reference sequence). After removal of 5 bases from V and 5 bases from J, the junction contained 9 bases not matched to a gene.